This is a list of T cell receptor beta chains from one sample in a study of identical twins. A single record per CDR3 protein comes from TCRdb applying MiXCR to the 5' RACE reads. The sample contains fewer than 250,000 distinct CDR3 sequences, 5.5% to 7% of which appear only once. These same data were also listed under a study on yellow fever vaccine responses in identical twins.

The sequenced sample was memory (CD45RO+) T cells sorted from blood. Receptor source: a woman aged 18-29 years in good health. CDR3s include the opening cysteine and the closing phenylalanine or tryptophan. D genes are given only for firm matches. The size entry is marked missing in some rows and otherwise reads once, few, many or a size class.

CDR3 protein: CASSLAGSGTGREQFF
CDR3 DNA: TGCGCCAGCAGCTTGGCCGGTAGCGGGACCGGGCGTGAGCAGTTCTTC
J gene: TRBJ2-1
clone size: many
D gene: TRBD2
V gene: TRBV5-1
CDR3 length: 16

CDR3 protein: CASSLSDRDGKLFF
CDR3 DNA: TGTGCCAGCAGTTTATCGGACAGGGATGGAAAACTGTTTTTT
J gene: TRBJ1-4
clone size: many
D gene: TRBD1
V gene: TRBV12-3/TRBV12-4
CDR3 length: 14

CDR3 protein: CASSQEGQGETQYF
CDR3 DNA: TGTGCCAGCAGCCAAGAGGGGCAGGGAGAGACCCAGTACTTC
J gene: TRBJ2-5
clone size: .
D gene: .
V gene: TRBV4-2
CDR3 length: 14

CDR3 protein: CASSEGAPLGNQPQHF
CDR3 DNA: TGTGCCAGCAGTGAAGGAGCCCCTCTAGGCAATCAGCCCCAGCATTTT
J gene: TRBJ1-5
clone size: few
D gene: .
V gene: TRBV2
CDR3 length: 16

CDR3 protein: CSANKVFAGAYPYEQYF
CDR3 DNA: TGCAGTGCTAATAAAGTTTTCGCGGGAGCTTACCCCTACGAGCAGTACTTC
J gene: TRBJ2-7
clone size: few
D gene: TRBD2
V gene: TRBV20-1
CDR3 length: 17

CDR3 protein: CASSGLQGMNTEAFF
CDR3 DNA: TGCGCCAGCAGCGGACTACAGGGCATGAACACTGAAGCTTTCTTT
J gene: TRBJ1-1
clone size: many
D gene: .
V gene: TRBV5-1
CDR3 length: 15

CDR3 protein: CASSGPTGTHYGYTF
CDR3 DNA: TGTGCCAGCAGTGGGCCAACAGGGACCCACTATGGCTACACCTTC
J gene: TRBJ1-2
clone size: many
D gene: .
V gene: TRBV28
CDR3 length: 15

CDR3 protein: CCARDRGLAENSTDTQYF
CDR3 DNA: TGCTGTGCTAGAGATAGGGGACTAGCGGAAAACAGCACAGATACGCAGTATTTT
J gene: TRBJ2-3
clone size: few
D gene: TRBD2
V gene: TRBV20-1
CDR3 length: 18

CDR3 protein: CASSLGARGDETQYF
CDR3 DNA: TGCGCCAGCAGCTTGGGGGCTCGAGGGGATGAGACCCAGTACTTC
J gene: TRBJ2-5
clone size: many
D gene: .
V gene: TRBV5-1
CDR3 length: 15

CDR3 protein: CASSPIPKQGTHEQYF
CDR3 DNA: TGTGCCAGCTCACCAATTCCAAAACAGGGGACACACGAGCAGTACTTC
J gene: TRBJ2-7
clone size: few
D gene: TRBD1
V gene: TRBV18
CDR3 length: 16

CDR3 protein: CASSLAQGSYEQYF
CDR3 DNA: TGTGCCAGCAGTTTAGCGCAGGGCTCCTACGAGCAGTACTTC
J gene: TRBJ2-7
clone size: many
D gene: .
V gene: TRBV12-3/TRBV12-4
CDR3 length: 14

CDR3 protein: CASWTGGTGELFF
CDR3 DNA: TGCGCCAGTTGGACAGGGGGCACCGGGGAGCTGTTTTTT
J gene: TRBJ2-2
clone size: many
D gene: TRBD1
V gene: TRBV10-2
CDR3 length: 13

CDR3 protein: CASSLDRGQGGYTF
CDR3 DNA: TGCGCCAGCAGCCTGGACAGGGGGCAGGGTGGCTACACCTTC
J gene: TRBJ1-2
clone size: few
D gene: TRBD1
V gene: TRBV5-1
CDR3 length: 14

CDR3 protein: CATQGASSQPQHF
CDR3 DNA: TGTGCCACCCAGGGGGCGTCTTCTCAGCCCCAGCATTTT
J gene: TRBJ1-5
clone size: few
D gene: TRBD1
V gene: TRBV24-1
CDR3 length: 13

CDR3 protein: CASRVHDRELFF
CDR3 DNA: TGTGCCAGCAGGGTCCACGACCGGGAGCTGTTTTTT
J gene: TRBJ2-2
clone size: .
D gene: .
V gene: TRBV28
CDR3 length: 12

CDR3 protein: CASRRLEDTQYF
CDR3 DNA: TGTGCCAGCAGGAGACTTGAAGATACGCAGTATTTT
J gene: TRBJ2-3
clone size: many
D gene: .
V gene: TRBV11-2
CDR3 length: 12

CDR3 protein: CAISGPPGQGADTQYF
CDR3 DNA: TGTGCCATCAGTGGCCCCCCCGGCCAGGGGGCAGATACGCAGTATTTT
J gene: TRBJ2-3
clone size: many
D gene: TRBD1
V gene: TRBV10-3
CDR3 length: 16

CDR3 protein: CASSYGGDQNEQFF
CDR3 DNA: TGTGCCAGCAGTTACGGGGGGGACCAGAATGAGCAGTTCTTC
J gene: TRBJ2-1
clone size: many
D gene: TRBD2
V gene: TRBV6-5
CDR3 length: 14

CDR3 protein: CATRGGTDTQYF
CDR3 DNA: TGTGCCACACGGGGGGGCACAGATACGCAGTATTTT
J gene: TRBJ2-3
clone size: few
D gene: TRBD2
V gene: TRBV27
CDR3 length: 12

CDR3 protein: CASAGTHSYEQYF
CDR3 DNA: TGTGCCAGCGCGGGGACGCATTCCTACGAGCAGTACTTC
J gene: TRBJ2-7
clone size: few
D gene: .
V gene: TRBV7-9
CDR3 length: 13

CDR3 protein: CSARERVLADSSYEQYF
CDR3 DNA: TGCAGTGCTAGAGAACGGGTTCTAGCGGATAGCTCCTACGAGCAGTACTTC
J gene: TRBJ2-7
clone size: few
D gene: TRBD2
V gene: TRBV20-1
CDR3 length: 17

CDR3 protein: CASSQLSVDEQYF
CDR3 DNA: TGCGCCAGCAGCCAGCTATCGGTGGACGAGCAGTACTTC
J gene: TRBJ2-7
clone size: .
D gene: .
V gene: TRBV4-1
CDR3 length: 13

CDR3 protein: CASSLGDLTAPNTEAFF
CDR3 DNA: TGCGCCAGCAGCTTGGGAGACTTGACAGCCCCGAACACTGAAGCTTTCTTT
J gene: TRBJ1-1
clone size: .
D gene: .
V gene: TRBV5-1
CDR3 length: 17

CDR3 protein: CASSQDLPSGTGLGNYGYTF
CDR3 DNA: TGTGCCAGCAGCCAAGATTTGCCCAGCGGGACAGGGTTGGGTAACTATGGCTACACCTTC
J gene: TRBJ1-2
clone size: many
D gene: TRBD1
V gene: TRBV4-2
CDR3 length: 20

CDR3 protein: CASSLVGRGNTEAFF
CDR3 DNA: TGTGCCAGCAGCTTGGTTGGCAGGGGGAACACTGAAGCTTTCTTT
J gene: TRBJ1-1
clone size: .
D gene: .
V gene: TRBV5-4
CDR3 length: 15

CDR3 protein: CASSHRTSHNEQFF
CDR3 DNA: TGTGCCAGCAGCCATCGGACTAGCCACAATGAGCAGTTCTTC
J gene: TRBJ2-1
clone size: .
D gene: TRBD2
V gene: TRBV11-2
CDR3 length: 14

CDR3 protein: CASRLAGVYEQYF
CDR3 DNA: TGTGCCAGCAGACTAGCGGGAGTCTACGAGCAGTACTTC
J gene: TRBJ2-7
clone size: many
D gene: TRBD2
V gene: TRBV12-3/TRBV12-4
CDR3 length: 13

CDR3 protein: CASRQGNGGYTF
CDR3 DNA: TGTGCCAGCAGACAGGGAAACGGTGGCTACACCTTC
J gene: TRBJ1-2
clone size: many
D gene: .
V gene: TRBV6-2/TRBV6-3
CDR3 length: 12

CDR3 protein: CSATTGEGEKLFF
CDR3 DNA: TGCAGTGCCACGACAGGGGAAGGTGAAAAACTGTTTTTT
J gene: TRBJ1-4
clone size: few
D gene: TRBD1
V gene: TRBV20-1
CDR3 length: 13

CDR3 protein: CASSLFSGAREQYF
CDR3 DNA: TGCGCCAGCAGCTTGTTCTCTGGCGCGCGGGAGCAGTACTTC
J gene: TRBJ2-7
clone size: .
D gene: .
V gene: TRBV5-1
CDR3 length: 14

CDR3 protein: CASSLHTAGSSYNSPLHF
CDR3 DNA: TGTGCCAGCAGCCTACACACCGCAGGGAGCTCCTATAATTCACCCCTCCACTTT
J gene: TRBJ1-6
clone size: many
D gene: .
V gene: TRBV11-2
CDR3 length: 18

CDR3 protein: CASSLGGRDRSTDTQYF
CDR3 DNA: TGTGCCAGCAGCTTAGGAGGCCGGGACAGGAGCACAGATACGCAGTATTTT
J gene: TRBJ2-3
clone size: .
D gene: TRBD1
V gene: TRBV7-9
CDR3 length: 17

CDR3 protein: CASSQKALQETQYF
CDR3 DNA: TGTGCCAGCAGCCAAAAAGCACTTCAAGAGACCCAGTACTTC
J gene: TRBJ2-5
clone size: many
D gene: .
V gene: TRBV3-1
CDR3 length: 14